The entry below gives a single TCR beta chain sequence along with its context. Its antigen is still unknown. A second 7 to 11 cycle PCR used barcoded and J-beta primers. Via MiXCR, TCRdb re-called the 5' RACE reads, giving one row per CDR3 protein. The sample shows approximately 800,000 distinct CDR3 sequences, 35% to 50% of them seen only once. This record belongs to a study of blood T cells in healthy people across ages. Study results and limitations: Expanded clonotype changes were possibly confounded by unknown donor CMV status. More naive CD4+ cells and higher diversity were found in long-lived than in aged donors.

The CDR3 totals 15 residues. The V and J ends lost 6 bases and 7 bases, in that order; junction bases with no gene match: 17. CDR1 DFQATT and CDR2 SNEGSKA come from the germline V gene (reference sequence). This TCR came from an elderly man in good health. The rearrangement links TRBV20-1 to TRBJ2-7; TRBD2 aligns across 8 bases. The sample taken for sequencing was blood. CDR3 DNA: TGCAGTGCGGCGCCGGGACTAGGTTTAGTTCATGAGCAGTACTTC. Its protein product is CSAAPGLGLVHEQYF.